Presented here are 18 T cell receptor beta chains from one specimen sequenced in a study of neoadjuvant anti-PD-1 for oral cavity cancer. Data came from immunoSEQ multiplex PCR; TCRdb stores just in-frame clones and leaves some out. The table lists about 39,000 clones, about 77% of them singletons. The sample's time point: after neoadjuvant nivolumab, at surgical resection. The source was PBMCs, collected after nivolumab (anti-PD-1) treatment. The receptors derive from a person aged 35 to 85 with oral cavity squamous cell carcinoma.

The rearrangement joins TRBV4-2 to TRBJ1-6, with 12 bases identical to TRBD1. The CDR3 length is 16 residues. CDR1 LGHNA and CDR2 YNFKEQ come from the germline V gene. V shed 0 bases, J shed 9 bases, and the junction held 3 bases outside the gene matches. The CDR3 DNA is TGTGCCAGCAGCCAAGATCGGGGACAGGGGGCTTCACCCCTCCACTTT. It translates to CASSQDRGQGASPLHF.

The chain is built from TRBV5-6 and TRBJ1-2; perhaps TRBD1 as D (6 bases). The CDR3 totals 15 residues. Germline V gene lookup returns CDR1 SGHDT and CDR2 YYEEEE. V lost 3 bases and J 8 bases, leaving 20 bases between the germline ends. This chain's CDR3 is CASSSPWEGVKGYTF. CDR3 coding DNA: TGTGCCAGCAGCTCTCCCTGGGAGGGGGTGAAGGGCTACACCTTC.

Comment on this clone: The sample has other DNA sequences that encode this CDR3 too. This rearrangement joins TRBV19 to TRBJ1-1; D is uncertain. CDR1 is LNHDA, CDR2 SQIVND, per germline (reference sequence). The germline V and J ends were trimmed by 0 bases and 5 bases, with 10 bases remaining between them. CDR3 length: 14 amino acids. CDR3 loop: CASSIDGRGTEAFF. DNA of the CDR3: TGTGCCAGTAGTATAGATGGTCGAGGGACTGAAGCTTTCTTT.

The chain couples TRBV11-3 to TRBJ2-2, with D hard to call. Deletions cut 4 bases from V and 5 bases from J, with 11 bases between. Germline loops: CDR1 SGHNT, CDR2 YENEEA. The CDR3 spans 14 residues. The CDR3: CASSSRLGTGELFF. CDR3 coding DNA: TGTGCCAGCAGCTCCCGCCTAGGTACCGGGGAGCTGTTTTTT.

The gene calls are TRBV5-5 and TRBJ1-2, with D possibly TRBD1 on 5 matching bases. The CDR3 is made up of 17 amino acids. The V and J ends lost 4 bases and 1 base respectively, with 20 bases between them. CDR1 and CDR2 from the germline V gene are SGHKS and YYEKEE (reference sequence). This CDR3 reads CASSLSGTRGGNYGYTF. CDR3 in DNA: TGTGCCAGCAGCCTCTCCGGGACTCGGGGGGGTAACTATGGCTACACCTTC.

This chain links TRBV19 with TRBJ2-4; TRBD2 matches 7 bases. Germline loops: CDR1 LNHDA, CDR2 SQIVND (reference sequence). The CDR3 loop spans 15 amino acids. The J segment lost 2 bases and the V segment lost 5 bases, leaving 6 bases of the junction unmatched. CDR3 sequence (DNA): TGTGCCAGTAGTGACGGCGGGAGCACCAAAAACATTCAGTACTTC. It yields the protein CASSDGGSTKNIQYF.

J is TRBJ2-7 and V is TRBV7-6; D is undetermined. V was cut by 5 bases and J by 3 bases, with 8 bases left in between. Germline lookup yields CDR1 SGHVS and CDR2 FNYEAQ. The CDR3 has 12 amino acids. The CDR3 region is CASSDDIYEQYF. Here the CDR3 DNA reads TGTGCCAGCAGCGACGACATCTACGAGCAGTACTTC.

The V call is TRBV7-8, the J call TRBJ2-5; TRBD1 matches at 7 bases. CDR1 and CDR2 from the germline V gene are SGHVS and FQNEAQ. V lost 2 bases, J lost 2 bases, and 5 bases stayed unmatched. The CDR3 sequence is 15 residues long. CDR3 sequence reads: CASSLPGQWQETQYF. The DNA of the CDR3 is TGTGCCAGCAGCTTACCGGGACAGTGGCAAGAGACCCAGTACTTC.

This clone has just a few counts. This chain uses TRBV28 with TRBJ2-3; D is perhaps TRBD1 or TRBD2 (6 bases each). There are 16 residues in the CDR3. CDR1 is MDHEN, CDR2 SYDVKM, per germline. V was clipped by 5 bases and J by 0 bases, with 15 bases between them. The CDR3 reads CASSPLRGASTDTQYF. Here the CDR3 DNA reads TGTGCCAGCAGTCCCTTGAGGGGGGCTAGCACAGATACGCAGTATTTT.

This clone is medium-sized within its sample. The chain joins TRBV4-1 to TRBJ1-4; no definite D call. The V gene lost 3 bases and the J gene lost 0 bases, with 17 bases spanning the gap. Germline CDR1 reads MGHRA; CDR2 reads YSYEKL. The CDR3 has 18 amino acids. Here the CDR3 DNA reads TGCGCCAGCAGCCAGGCGAATCTCGGACTTGCAACTAATGAAAAACTGTTTTTT. Its translation is CASSQANLGLATNEKLFF.

V is TRBV2 and J is TRBJ1-5, with TRBD1 matching over 9 bases. The trim removed 6 bases at V and 1 base at J, leaving 4 bases unmatched. The CDR3 has 15 amino acids. Germline loops: CDR1 SNHLY, CDR2 FYNNEI. CDR3 in amino acids: CASRGGTGSNQPQHF. The CDR3 DNA is TGTGCCAGCAGGGGGGGGACAGGGAGCAATCAGCCCCAGCATTTT.

The rearrangement joins TRBV27 to TRBJ2-2; weak D call: TRBD1 (6 bases). In germline, CDR1 is MNHEY, CDR2 SMNVEV (reference sequence). V gave up 7 bases and J gave up 2 bases, with 14 bases separating them. The CDR3 totals 15 residues. This chain's CDR3 is CASTKKGVNTGELFF. In DNA form, the CDR3 reads TGTGCCAGCACCAAAAAGGGGGTTAACACCGGGGAGCTGTTTTTT.

This clone was seen a handful of times. The chain joins TRBV15 to TRBJ2-1, with TRBD2 as a possible D gene (6 bases). The V gene's germline CDR1 is LNHNV and CDR2 YYDKDF (reference sequence). The length of the CDR3 is 16 residues. V was trimmed by 3 bases and J by 5 bases, leaving 17 bases between them. CDR3 amino acids: CATSSPTGRGHNEQFF. As DNA, the CDR3 is TGTGCCACCAGCAGTCCGACGGGGCGGGGCCACAATGAGCAGTTCTTC.

This clone was counted between two and nine times. V gene TRBV18 combines with J gene TRBJ2-5; perhaps TRBD1 as D (6 bases). The CDR3 is 14 amino acids. V was cut by 1 base and J by 5 bases, with 11 bases left in between. CDR1 is KGHSH and CDR2 is LQKENI in the germline V gene. The DNA of the CDR3 is TGTGCCAGCTCACCACAGGGGGAAGGTGAGACCCAGTACTTC. Protein: CASSPQGEGETQYF. Looking up the rest from reference TRBV18 and TRBJ2-5 gives the full variable domain: NAGVMQNPRHLVRRRGQEARLRCSPMKGHSHVYWYRQLPEEGLKFMVYLQKENIIDESGMPKERFSAEFPKEGPSILRIQQVVRGDSAAYFCASSPQGEGETQYFGPGTRLLVL.

The V gene is TRBV7-9, the J gene TRBJ1-4, with 11 nucleotides matching TRBD1. CDR1 and CDR2 from the germline V gene are SEHNR and FQNEAQ (reference sequence). The CDR3 is 14 residues long. V gave up 4 bases and J gave up 6 bases; unmatched junction bases: 1. CDR3 protein: CASSWTGGDEKLFF. CDR3 DNA sequence: TGTGCCAGCAGCTGGACAGGGGGCGATGAAAAACTGTTTTTT.

The V and J genes are TRBV6-1 and TRBJ2-7; TRBD1 might be the D (7 bases). CDR3 length: 16 amino acids. Per germline, CDR1 MNHNS and CDR2 SASEGT. With 3 bases removed from V and 2 bases from J, the gap between germline ends came to 17 bases. The CDR3 DNA sequence: TGTGCCAGCAGTGATTCAGGGGGGCCTTCGACCTACGAGCAGTACTTC. Translation gives CASSDSGGPSTYEQYF.

V gene TRBV5-1 combines with J gene TRBJ2-2; 14 bases match TRBD2. CDR3 length: 17 amino acids. V was clipped by 1 base and J by 7 bases; unmatched bases: 6. Germline V gene data show CDR1 as SGHRS and CDR2 as YFSETQ. DNA for the CDR3: TGCGCCAGCAGCTTGCTGGGACTAGCGGGAGTGGACGGGGAGCTGTTTTTT. It specifies CASSLLGLAGVDGELFF.

The V and J genes are TRBV9 and TRBJ2-3; 8 positions match TRBD2. Germline values: CDR1 SGDLS, CDR2 YYNGEE. The junction had 5 bases not matched to a gene; V was cut back by 3 bases and J by 2 bases. The CDR3 extends over 15 amino acids. CDR3 DNA: TGTGCCAGCAGCGCAGCGGGGGATATCACAGATACGCAGTATTTT. Its protein product is CASSAAGDITDTQYF. Full variable domain (outside the CDR3, taken from reference TRBV9 and TRBJ2-3): DSGVTQTPKHLITATGQRVTLRCSPRSGDLSVYWYQQSLDQGLQFLIQYYNGEERAKGNILERFSAQQFPDLHSELNLSSLELGDSALYFCASSAAGDITDTQYFGPGTRLTVL.